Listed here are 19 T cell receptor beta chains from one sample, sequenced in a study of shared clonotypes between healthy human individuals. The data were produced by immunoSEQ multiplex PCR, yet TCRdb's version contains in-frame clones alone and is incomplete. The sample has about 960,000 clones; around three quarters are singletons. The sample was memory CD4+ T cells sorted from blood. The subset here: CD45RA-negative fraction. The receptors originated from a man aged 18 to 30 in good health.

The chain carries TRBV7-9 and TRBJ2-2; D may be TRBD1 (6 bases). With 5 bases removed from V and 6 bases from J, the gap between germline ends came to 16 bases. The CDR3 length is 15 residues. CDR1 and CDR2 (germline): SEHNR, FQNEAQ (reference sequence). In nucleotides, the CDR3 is TGTGCCAGCAGCGCCGCTTACAGGGACGCCGGGGAGCTGTTTTTT. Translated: CASSAAYRDAGELFF.

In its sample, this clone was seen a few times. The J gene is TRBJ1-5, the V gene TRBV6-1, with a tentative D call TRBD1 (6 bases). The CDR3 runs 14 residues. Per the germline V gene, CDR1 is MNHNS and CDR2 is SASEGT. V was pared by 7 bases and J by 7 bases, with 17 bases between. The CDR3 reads CASNERGAEQPQHF. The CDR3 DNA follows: TGTGCCAGCAACGAGAGGGGGGCGGAGCAGCCCCAGCATTTT.

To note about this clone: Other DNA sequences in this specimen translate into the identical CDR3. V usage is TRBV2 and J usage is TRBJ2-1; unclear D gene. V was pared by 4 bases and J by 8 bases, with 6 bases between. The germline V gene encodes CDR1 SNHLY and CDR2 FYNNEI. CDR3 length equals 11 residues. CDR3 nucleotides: TGTGCCAGCAGTGTCCGGGATGAGCAGTTCTTC. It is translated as CASSVRDEQFF.

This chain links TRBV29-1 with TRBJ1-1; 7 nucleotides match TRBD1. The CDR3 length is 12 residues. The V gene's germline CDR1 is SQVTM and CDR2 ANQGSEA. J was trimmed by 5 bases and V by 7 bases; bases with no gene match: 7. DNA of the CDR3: TGCAGCGGAGACAGGGTTGGAACTGAAGCTTTCTTT. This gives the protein CSGDRVGTEAFF.

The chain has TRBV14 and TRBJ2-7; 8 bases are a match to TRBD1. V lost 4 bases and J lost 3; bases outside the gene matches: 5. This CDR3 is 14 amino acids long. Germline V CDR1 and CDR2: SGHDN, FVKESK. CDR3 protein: CASSRETGGYEQYF. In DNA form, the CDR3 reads TGTGCCAGCAGCCGAGAAACAGGGGGCTACGAGCAGTACTTC.

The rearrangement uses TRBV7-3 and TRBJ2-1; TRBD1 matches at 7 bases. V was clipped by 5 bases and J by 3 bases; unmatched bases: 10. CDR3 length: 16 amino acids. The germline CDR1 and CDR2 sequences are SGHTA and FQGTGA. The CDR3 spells CASSQRQGLGYNEQFF. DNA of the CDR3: TGTGCCAGCAGCCAGCGACAGGGTTTGGGCTACAATGAGCAGTTCTTC.

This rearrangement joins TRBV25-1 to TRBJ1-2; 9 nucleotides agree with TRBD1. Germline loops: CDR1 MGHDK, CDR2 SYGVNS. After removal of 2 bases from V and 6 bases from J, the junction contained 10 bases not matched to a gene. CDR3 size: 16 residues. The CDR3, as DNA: TGTGCCAGCAGTGAACTGCCGGGACAGGGTCGGCATGGCTACACCTTC. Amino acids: CASSELPGQGRHGYTF.

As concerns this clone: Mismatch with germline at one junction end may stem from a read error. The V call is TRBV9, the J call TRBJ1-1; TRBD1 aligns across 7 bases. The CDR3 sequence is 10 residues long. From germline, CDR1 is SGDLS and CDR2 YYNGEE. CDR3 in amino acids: CARWDSEALF. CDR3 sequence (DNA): TGTGCCAGGTGGGACAGTGAAGCTCTCTTT. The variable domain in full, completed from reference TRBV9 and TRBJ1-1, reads DSGVTQTPKHLITATGQRVTLRCSPRSGDLSVYWYQQSLDQGLQFLIQYYNGEERAKGNILERFSAQQFPDLHSELNLSSLELGDSALYFCARWDSEALFGQGTRLTVV.

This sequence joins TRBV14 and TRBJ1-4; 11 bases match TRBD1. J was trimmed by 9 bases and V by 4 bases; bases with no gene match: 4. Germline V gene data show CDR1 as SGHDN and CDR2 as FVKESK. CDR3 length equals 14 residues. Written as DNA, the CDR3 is TGTGCCAGCAGCCCCGGGACAGGGGGACAAAAACTGTTTTTT. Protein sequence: CASSPGTGGQKLFF.

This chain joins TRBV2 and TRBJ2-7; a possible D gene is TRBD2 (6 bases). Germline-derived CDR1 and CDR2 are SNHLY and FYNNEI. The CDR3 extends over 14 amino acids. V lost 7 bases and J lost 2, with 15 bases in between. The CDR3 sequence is CASKAAGGAYEQYF. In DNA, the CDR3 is TGTGCCAGCAAAGCGGCCGGAGGGGCCTACGAGCAGTACTTC.

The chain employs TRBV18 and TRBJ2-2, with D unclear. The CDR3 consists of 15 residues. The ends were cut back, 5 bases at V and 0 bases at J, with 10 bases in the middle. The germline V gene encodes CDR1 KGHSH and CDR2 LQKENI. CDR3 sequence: CASSAQLPNTGELFF. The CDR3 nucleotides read TGTGCCAGCTCAGCCCAGCTACCGAACACCGGGGAGCTGTTTTTT.

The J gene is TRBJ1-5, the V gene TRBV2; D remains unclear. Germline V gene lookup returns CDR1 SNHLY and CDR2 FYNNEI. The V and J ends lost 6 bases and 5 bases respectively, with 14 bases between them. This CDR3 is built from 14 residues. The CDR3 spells CASRKWTIDQPQHF. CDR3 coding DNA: TGTGCCAGCAGGAAATGGACGATTGATCAGCCCCAGCATTTT.

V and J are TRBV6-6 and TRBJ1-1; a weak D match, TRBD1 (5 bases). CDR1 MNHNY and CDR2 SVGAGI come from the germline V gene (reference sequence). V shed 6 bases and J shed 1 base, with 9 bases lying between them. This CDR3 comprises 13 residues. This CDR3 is CASRRGENTEAFF. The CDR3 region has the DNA TGTGCCAGCAGAAGGGGCGAGAACACTGAAGCTTTCTTT.

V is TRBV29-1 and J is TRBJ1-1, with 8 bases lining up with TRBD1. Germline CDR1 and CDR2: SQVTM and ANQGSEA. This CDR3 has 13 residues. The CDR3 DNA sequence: TGCGGATATCAGGGGGCCAGAAGGACTGAAGCTTTCTTT. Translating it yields CGYQGARRTEAFF.

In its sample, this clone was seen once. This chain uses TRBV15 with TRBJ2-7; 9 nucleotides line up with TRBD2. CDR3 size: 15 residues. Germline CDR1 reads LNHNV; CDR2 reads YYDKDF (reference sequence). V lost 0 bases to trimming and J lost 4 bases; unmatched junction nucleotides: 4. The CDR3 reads CATSRDVSGGYEQYF. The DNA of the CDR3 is TGTGCCACCAGCAGAGATGTCAGCGGGGGGTACGAGCAGTACTTC.

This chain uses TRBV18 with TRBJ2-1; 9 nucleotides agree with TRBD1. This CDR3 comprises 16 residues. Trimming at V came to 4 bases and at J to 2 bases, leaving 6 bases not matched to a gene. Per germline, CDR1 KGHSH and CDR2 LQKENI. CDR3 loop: CASSHSTGGAYNEQFF. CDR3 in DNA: TGTGCCAGCTCACATTCGACAGGGGGGGCCTACAATGAGCAGTTCTTC.

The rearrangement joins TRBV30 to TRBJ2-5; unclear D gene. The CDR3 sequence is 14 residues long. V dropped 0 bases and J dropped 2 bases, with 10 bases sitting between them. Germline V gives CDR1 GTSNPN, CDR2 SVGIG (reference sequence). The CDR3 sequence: CAWSVGQWQETQYF. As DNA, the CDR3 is TGTGCCTGGAGTGTGGGTCAGTGGCAAGAGACCCAGTACTTC. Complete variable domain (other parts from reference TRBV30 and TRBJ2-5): SQTIHQWPATLVQPVGSPLSLECTVEGTSNPNLYWYRQAAGRGLQLLFYSVGIGQISSEVPQNLSASRPQDRQFILSSKKLLLSDSGFYLCAWSVGQWQETQYFGPGTRLLVL.

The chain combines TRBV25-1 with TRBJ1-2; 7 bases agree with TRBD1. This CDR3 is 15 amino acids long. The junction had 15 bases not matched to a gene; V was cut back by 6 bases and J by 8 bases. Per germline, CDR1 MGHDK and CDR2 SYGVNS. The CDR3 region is CASSVGMEGARGYTF. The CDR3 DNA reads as TGTGCCAGCAGCGTTGGGATGGAGGGGGCACGCGGCTACACCTTC.

CDR3 DNA: TGTGCCAGTAGTATTTGGGTGCCAGGGGGCAATTCACCCCTCCACTTT. The encoded protein is CASSIWVPGGNSPLHF. The chain joins TRBV19 to TRBJ1-6; 8 nucleotides agree with TRBD1. Trimming took 3 bases from V and 7 from J; bases not matched to a gene: 8. This CDR3 is built from 16 residues. The germline V gene has CDR1 LNHDA and CDR2 SQIVND (reference sequence). Variable domain in full (rest from reference TRBV19 and TRBJ1-6): DGGITQSPKYLFRKEGQNVTLSCEQNLNHDAMYWYRQDPGQGLRLIYYSQIVNDFQKGDIAEGYSVSREKKESFPLTVTSAQKNPTAFYLCASSIWVPGGNSPLHFGNGTRLTVT.